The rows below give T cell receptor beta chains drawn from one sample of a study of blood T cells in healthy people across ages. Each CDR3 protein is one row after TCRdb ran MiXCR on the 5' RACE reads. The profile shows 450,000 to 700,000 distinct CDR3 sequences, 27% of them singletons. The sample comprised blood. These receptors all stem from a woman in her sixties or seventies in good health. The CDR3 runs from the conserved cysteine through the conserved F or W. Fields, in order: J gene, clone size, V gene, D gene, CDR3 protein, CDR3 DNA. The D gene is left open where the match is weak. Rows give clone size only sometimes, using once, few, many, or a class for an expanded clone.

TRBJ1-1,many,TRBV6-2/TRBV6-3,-,CASSYLRRVNTEAFF,TGTGCCAGCAGTTACTTGCGCAGGGTGAACACTGAAGCTTTCTTT
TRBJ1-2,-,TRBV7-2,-,CASSLEGTGANYGYTF,TGTGCCAGCAGCCTCGAAGGGACCGGGGCTAACTATGGCTACACCTTC
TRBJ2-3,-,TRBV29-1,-,CSVEGGISATDTQYF,TGCAGCGTTGAAGGGGGGATCTCTGCGACAGATACGCAGTATTTT
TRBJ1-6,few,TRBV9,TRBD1,CASSVENRGSPLHF,TGTGCCAGCAGCGTAGAAAACAGGGGTTCACCCCTCCACTTT
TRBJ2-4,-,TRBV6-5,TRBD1,CASSSGQVRRVGIQYF,TGTGCCAGCAGCTCCGGACAGGTCCGAAGGGTAGGCATTCAGTACTTC
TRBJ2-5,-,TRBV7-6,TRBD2,CASSPRLAGGQQTQYF,TGTGCCAGCAGCCCCCGACTAGCGGGGGGGCAGCAGACCCAGTACTTC
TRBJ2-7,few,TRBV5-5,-,CASSLEGVDPVNEQYF,TGTGCCAGCAGCTTGGAGGGGGTCGACCCGGTGAACGAGCAGTACTTC
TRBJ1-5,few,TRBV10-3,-,CAISAGYSNQPQHF,TGTGCCATCAGTGCGGGGTATAGCAATCAGCCCCAGCATTTT
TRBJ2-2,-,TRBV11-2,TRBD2,CASSYPGGGDTGELFF,TGTGCCAGCAGCTACCCCGGGGGGGGAGACACCGGGGAGCTGTTTTTT
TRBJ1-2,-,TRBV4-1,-,CASSPHTGIYGYTF,TGCGCCAGCAGCCCTCACACGGGAATCTATGGCTACACCTTC
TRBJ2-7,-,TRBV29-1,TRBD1,CSVGQGAHEQYF,TGCAGCGTAGGACAGGGGGCGCACGAGCAGTACTTC
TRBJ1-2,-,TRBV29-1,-,CSVAPPGVSYGYTF,TGCAGCGTTGCCCCACCGGGAGTCTCCTATGGCTACACCTTC
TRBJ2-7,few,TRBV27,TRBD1,CASSLQGGPYYEQYF,TGTGCCAGCAGTTTACAAGGGGGCCCCTACTACGAGCAGTACTTC
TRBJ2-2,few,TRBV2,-,CASSDFTASGELFF,TGTGCCAGCAGTGATTTTACTGCTTCAGGGGAGCTGTTTTTT
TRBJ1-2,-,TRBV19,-,CASSIGLSVYGYTF,TGTGCCAGTAGTATTGGGTTGAGTGTCTATGGCTACACCTTC
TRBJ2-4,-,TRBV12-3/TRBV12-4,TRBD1,CASSGTPGQNIQYF,TGTGCCAGCAGTGGAACACCGGGACAGAACATTCAGTACTTC
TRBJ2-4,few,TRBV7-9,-,CASSFPDYKNIQYF,TGTGCCAGCAGCTTTCCGGACTATAAAAACATTCAGTACTTC
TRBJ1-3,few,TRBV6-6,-,CASTLGSGNTIYF,TGTGCCAGCACCCTGGGTTCTGGAAACACCATATATTTT
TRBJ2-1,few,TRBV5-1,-,CASSFSGIRVVEQFF,TGCGCCAGCAGCTTCTCGGGGATCCGCGTTGTTGAGCAGTTCTTC
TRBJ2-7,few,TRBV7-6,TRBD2,CASSLEAGARHEQYF,TGTGCCAGCAGCTTAGAAGCGGGGGCCCGTCACGAGCAGTACTTC
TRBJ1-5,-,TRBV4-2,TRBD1,CASSQSTGEGNQPQHF,TGTGCCAGCAGTCAATCGACAGGGGAGGGGAATCAGCCCCAGCATTTT
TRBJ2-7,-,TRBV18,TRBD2,CASSPWTSGYEQYF,TGTGCCAGCTCACCGTGGACTAGCGGCTACGAGCAGTACTTC
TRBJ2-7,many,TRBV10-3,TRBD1,CAISGTGYEQYF,TGTGCCATCAGTGGGACAGGGTACGAGCAGTACTTC
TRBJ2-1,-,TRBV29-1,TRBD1,CSVEDLLAGGQNEQFF,TGCAGCGTTGAAGATCTTTTGGCAGGGGGCCAGAATGAGCAGTTCTTC
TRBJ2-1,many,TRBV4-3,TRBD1,CASSYGFGQGADEQFF,TGCGCCAGCAGCTACGGCTTCGGACAGGGGGCGGATGAGCAGTTCTTC
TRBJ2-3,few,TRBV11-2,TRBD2,CASSLIAGGPQDTQYF,TGTGCCAGCAGTTTGATAGCGGGAGGGCCCCAAGATACGCAGTATTTT
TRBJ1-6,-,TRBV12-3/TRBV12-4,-,CASSLDSPLHF,TGTGCCAGCAGTTTAGATTCACCCCTCCACTTT
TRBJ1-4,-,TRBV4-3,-,CASSPRAPVGGEKLFF,TGCGCCAGCAGCCCCCGGGCCCCAGTTGGTGGTGAAAAACTGTTTTTT
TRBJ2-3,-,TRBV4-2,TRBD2,CASSQARGGTDTQYF,TGTGCCAGCAGCCAAGCCCGCGGGGGTACAGATACGCAGTATTTT
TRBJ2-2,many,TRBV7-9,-,CASSSGLYNSPTGELFF,TGTGCCAGCAGCTCAGGGCTCTATAACTCTCCCACCGGGGAGCTGTTTTTT
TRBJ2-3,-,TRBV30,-,CAGELTDTQYF,TGTGCCGGAGAACTCACAGATACGCAGTATTTT
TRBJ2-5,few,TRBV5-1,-,CASSILGTVQETQYF,TGCGCCAGCTCCATACTAGGGACGGTCCAAGAGACCCAGTACTTC
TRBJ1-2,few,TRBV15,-,CATSRDSKSSGYTF,TGTGCCACCAGCAGAGATAGTAAGTCGAGTGGCTACACCTTC
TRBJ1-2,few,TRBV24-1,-,CATSEEGRTYGYTF,TGTGCCACCAGTGAAGAGGGACGGACCTATGGCTACACCTTC
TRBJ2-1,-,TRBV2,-,CASSLRGGDDEQFF,TGTGCCAGCAGCCTCAGGGGGGGTGACGATGAGCAGTTCTTC
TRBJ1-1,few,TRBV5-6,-,CASSSYGRRETEAFF,TGTGCCAGCAGCAGTTACGGACGGAGAGAGACTGAAGCTTTCTTT
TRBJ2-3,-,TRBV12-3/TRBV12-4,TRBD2,CASSAFDTSLAGVSDTQYF,TGTGCCAGCAGTGCCTTCGACACTTCACTAGCGGGAGTTTCAGATACGCAGTATTTT
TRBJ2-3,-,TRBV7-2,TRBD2,CASSLLGGGAVDTQYF,TGTGCCAGCAGCTTATTAGGCGGGGGGGCGGTAGATACGCAGTATTTT